This is a list of T cell receptor beta chains from one sample in a study of a mutant IDH1 vaccine in newly diagnosed glioma. TCRdb's copy holds only in-frame clones and misses some; the assay was immunoSEQ multiplex PCR. The data show 50,000 to 75,000 clones, around 84% seen once. These TCRs' antigens remain unknown. The material sequenced was PBMCs, taken from a glioma patient whose treatment included an IDH1 peptide vaccine. The receptors come from a woman aged 50 to 65 with glioma. The CDR3 runs from the conserved cysteine through the conserved F or W. A D gene is named only where the DNA matches it firmly. Not all rows give a size; the values are once, few, many and, for expanded clones, a class.

j_call clone_size v_call d_call cdr3_nt cdr3_aa
TRBJ2-7 NA TRBV5-1 NA TGCGCCAGCAGCTTGGTGGGCTCTTTCCCCTACGAGCAGTACTTC CASSLVGSFPYEQYF
TRBJ2-1 NA TRBV2 TRBD2 TGTGCCAGCAGTTCACGGACTAGCGGGGGCTCCTACAATGAGCAGTTCTTC CASSSRTSGGSYNEQFF
TRBJ2-2 NA TRBV9 NA TGTGCCAGCAGCGTAGTCTACGGGGGCGAAGGCGGGGAGCTGTTTTTT CASSVVYGGEGGELFF
TRBJ2-3 once TRBV27 TRBD2 TGTGCCAGCAGTCGCCCGGGACTAGCGGGCACAGATACGCAGTATTTT CASSRPGLAGTDTQYF
TRBJ2-5 NA TRBV10-2 NA TGCGCCAGCAGTGAGTCGAGGGGGGGAGAGACCCAGTACTTC CASSESRGGETQYF
TRBJ2-1 NA TRBV6-5 TRBD2 TGTGCCAGCAGTCATCCCAGCGGGGGGTACAATGAGCAGTTCTTC CASSHPSGGYNEQFF
TRBJ1-2 once TRBV7-9 TRBD1 TGTGCCAGCAGCGAGGACAGGGGTTTGTATGGCTACACCTTC CASSEDRGLYGYTF
TRBJ1-5 NA TRBV6-4 NA TGTGCCAGCAGTAGAGAGGGAGGGTTAGCCCAGCATTTT CASSREGGLAQHF
TRBJ1-1 NA TRBV5-1 NA TGCGCCAGCAGCCGCGGGAGCTCAGGGTTGAACACTGAAGCTTTCTTT CASSRGSSGLNTEAFF
TRBJ1-1 NA TRBV2 NA TGTGCCAGCAGTGAATTGGAGAACACTGAAGCTTTCTTT CASSELENTEAFF
TRBJ1-1 NA TRBV30 NA TGTGCCTGGAGTCTAAGTACTGAAGCTTTCTTT CAWSLSTEAFF
TRBJ1-2 NA TRBV28 NA TGTGCCAGCAGCCCCGGTTCAGGCGGTGGCTACACCTTC CASSPGSGGGYTF
TRBJ1-4 NA TRBV29-1 TRBD1 TGCAGCGTTGACAGGGGGAGCGGAAAACTGTTTTTT CSVDRGSGKLFF
TRBJ2-7 NA TRBV10-2 NA TGCGCCAGCAGACCCCCGGGTGGCAACGAGCAGTACTTC CASRPPGGNEQYF
TRBJ2-5 NA TRBV7-2 NA TGTGCCAGCAGCTTAGGAAACAACCAAGAGACCCAGTACTTC CASSLGNNQETQYF
TRBJ2-7 NA TRBV7-9 NA TGTGCCAGCAGCTTAGCGGGGGGGCGAGTGCAGTACTTC CASSLAGGRVQYF
TRBJ1-2 NA TRBV6-5 NA TGTGCCAGCAGTTACTCGGTACCTACTAACTATGGCTACACCTTC CASSYSVPTNYGYTF
TRBJ1-2 NA TRBV5-4 TRBD1 TGTGCCAGCAGCGACGCCTGGACAGGGGTAGGAGGCTACACCTTC CASSDAWTGVGGYTF
TRBJ2-3 NA TRBV10-3 NA TGTGCCATCACCCCCACCAGCACAGATACGCAGTATTTT CAITPTSTDTQYF
TRBJ1-5 few TRBV7-9 NA TGTGCCAGCAGCTCACTAAATCAGCCCCAGCATTTT CASSSLNQPQHF
TRBJ2-7 NA TRBV18 NA TGTGCCAGCTCACCGGGGAGGGAGCAGTACTTC CASSPGREQYF
TRBJ1-1 NA TRBV5-5 TRBD1 TGTGCCAGCAGCCTTACAGGGGCGGTGAACACTGAAGCTTTCTTT CASSLTGAVNTEAFF
TRBJ1-5 NA TRBV7-6 NA TGTGCCAGCAGCTTAGGACCCAATCAGCCCCAGCATTTT CASSLGPNQPQHF
TRBJ1-6 NA TRBV27 NA TGTGCCAGCAGTCTTAAGCCTAATTCACCCCTCCACTTT CASSLKPNSPLHF
TRBJ1-5 NA TRBV18 NA TGTGCCAGCTCACCAGGGGAGCCTTATAGCAATCAGCCCCAGCATTTT CASSPGEPYSNQPQHF
TRBJ1-4 NA TRBV9 NA TGTGCCAGCGGAGGGGGGGAGGAAAAACTGTTTTTT CASGGGEEKLFF
TRBJ2-1 few TRBV4-2 TRBD2 TGTGCCAGCAGCCAAGATACGGGACTAAGGGAGCAGTTCTTC CASSQDTGLREQFF